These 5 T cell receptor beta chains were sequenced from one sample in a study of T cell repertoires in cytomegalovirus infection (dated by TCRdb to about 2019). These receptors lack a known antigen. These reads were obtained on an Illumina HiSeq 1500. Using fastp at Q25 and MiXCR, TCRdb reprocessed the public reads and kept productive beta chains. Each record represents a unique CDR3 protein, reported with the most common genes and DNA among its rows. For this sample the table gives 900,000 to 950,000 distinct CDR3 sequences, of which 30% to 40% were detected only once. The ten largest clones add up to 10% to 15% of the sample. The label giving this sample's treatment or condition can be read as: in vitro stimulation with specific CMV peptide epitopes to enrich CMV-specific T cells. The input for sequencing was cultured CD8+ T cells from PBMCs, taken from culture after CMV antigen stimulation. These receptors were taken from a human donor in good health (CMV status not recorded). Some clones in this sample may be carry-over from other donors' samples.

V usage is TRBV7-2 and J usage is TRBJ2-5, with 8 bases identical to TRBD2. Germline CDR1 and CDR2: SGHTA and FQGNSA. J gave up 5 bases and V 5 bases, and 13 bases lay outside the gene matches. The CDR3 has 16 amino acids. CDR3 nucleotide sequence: TGTGCCAGCAGCGTGAGCGCGGGGGGAATGGAGGAGACCCAGTACTTC. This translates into CASSVSAGGMEETQYF.

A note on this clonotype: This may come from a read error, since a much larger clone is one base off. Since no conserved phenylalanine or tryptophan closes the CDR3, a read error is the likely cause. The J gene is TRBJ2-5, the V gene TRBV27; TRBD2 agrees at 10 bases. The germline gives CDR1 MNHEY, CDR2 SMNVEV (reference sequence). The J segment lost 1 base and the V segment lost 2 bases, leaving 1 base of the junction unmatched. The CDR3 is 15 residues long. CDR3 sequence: CASSLIAGGQETQYL. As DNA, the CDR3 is TGTGCCAGCAGTTTAATAGCGGGGGGCCAAGAGACCCAGTACCTC.

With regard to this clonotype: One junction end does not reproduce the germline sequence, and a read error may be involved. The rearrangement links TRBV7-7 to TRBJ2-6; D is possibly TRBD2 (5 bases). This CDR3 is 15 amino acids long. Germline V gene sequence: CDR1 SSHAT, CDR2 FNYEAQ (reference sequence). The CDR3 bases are TGTGCTAGCAGCCCCGGGAATACTGGGGCCAACGTCCTGACTTTC. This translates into CASSPGNTGANVLTF. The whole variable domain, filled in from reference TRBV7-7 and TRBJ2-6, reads GAGVSQSPRYKVTKRGQDVTLRCDPISSHATLYWYQQALGQGPEFLTYFNYEAQPDKSGLPSDRFSAERPEGSISTLTIQRTEQRDSAMYRCASSPGNTGANVLTFGAGSRLTVL.

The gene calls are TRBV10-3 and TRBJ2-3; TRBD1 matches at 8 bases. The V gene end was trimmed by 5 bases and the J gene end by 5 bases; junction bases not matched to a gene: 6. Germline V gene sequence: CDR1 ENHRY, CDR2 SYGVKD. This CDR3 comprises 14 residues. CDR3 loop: CAISLDREQDTQYF. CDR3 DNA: TGTGCCATCAGTTTGGACAGGGAGCAAGATACGCAGTATTTT.

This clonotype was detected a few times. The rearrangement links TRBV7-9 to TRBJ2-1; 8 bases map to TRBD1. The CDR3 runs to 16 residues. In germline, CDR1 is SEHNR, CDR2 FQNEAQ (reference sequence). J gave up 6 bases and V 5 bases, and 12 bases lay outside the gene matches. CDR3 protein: CASSGAGGLQVNEQFF. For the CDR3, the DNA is TGTGCCAGCAGCGGCGCAGGGGGCCTACAGGTCAATGAGCAGTTCTTC.